This TCR beta chain was sequenced for a study of blood T cell repertoires in COVID-19 (TCRdb year 2020). As for the study more broadly: Collaborator samples came from the United States, Italy and Spain and covered acute and convalescent phases of COVID-19. Nearly every sample came with metadata listing a de-identified subject ID, COVID-19 status, age in years and sex. Where HLA class I and class II types were available, the types were taken from metadata supplied by the sample provider, not from assay-based typing. The samples were drawn from two sources: the first 160 participants of the ongoing ImmuneRACE study, and about 1,300 subjects contributed by 6 global collaborators. Subjects who had been exposed to COVID-19, were actively infected with it, or had recovered from it provided the deeply sampled blood TCRbeta repertoires that made up the dataset. The repertoires were released in a freely available public database intended as a resource for research on the immune response to SARS-CoV-2. The material from the prospective study consisted of cDNA or gDNA derived from T cells, B-cell-depleted T cells, or PBMCs. Summary of the overall study and its limitations: The amount of clinical and demographic metadata varied by source and participant and was provided uncurated.

The immunoSEQ Assay, a bias-controlled multiplex PCR, was used to amplify TCRbeta CDR3 regions from genomic DNA. The published analysis was carried out like this. The number of nucleated cells in each sample was estimated from the amplification of reference gene primers within the assay. To quantify the absolute abundance of each unique TCRbeta CDR3 rearrangement, sequence reads were collapsed and filtered. For each sample, productive Simpson clonality was calculated as the square root of Simpson's diversity index over productive rearrangements. TCRdb took over this immuneACCESS table, retaining in-frame rearrangements with V and J assigned. Such tables are incomplete; in checked studies, under half of the missing clones stem from an unresolved V gene, and the remainder is unexplained. The V and J calls and the clone size are those of that table, but D and trimming were determined from the DNA. This sample lists 450,000 to 500,000 clones; 70% to 90% were detected once. The top ten hold 3% to 3.5% of the sample.

As for this clone: The antigen it recognizes is unknown. Within one base of it there is no much larger clone, and no base qualities were kept.

Each collaborating institution followed its own protocols to collect whole blood in K2EDTA tubes. For TCRbeta analysis, collaborators shipped samples in one of three forms: frozen whole blood, isolated PBMCs, or DNA extracted from either of those sample types. Reading from cysteine to phenylalanine, the CDR3 counts 18 amino acids. The CDR3 DNA has 54 bases and is translated from base 1. CDR1 and CDR2 are read off the germline V gene as MGHRA and YSYEKL. V ends up 2 bases short and J 4 bases short, with an unmatched junction base count of 6. This chain joins TRBV4-1 to TRBJ2-1; the junction holds 15 bases that match TRBD2. The receptor was isolated from a human donor in a cohort sampled during active COVID-19. The sample was peripheral blood. For the CDR3, the sequence is CASSQTGLAGGLYNEQFF. The nucleotides are TGCGCCAGCAGCCAAACTGGACTAGCGGGAGGGCTGTACAATGAGCAGTTCTTC.